These 9 T cell receptor beta chains were sequenced from one sample in a study of cytomegalovirus exposure and HLA in healthy donors. With 60 Vbeta and 13 Jbeta primers, the PCR was carried out. The method was immunoSEQ multiplex PCR; TCRdb's version includes in-frame clones alone and lacks a portion of them. Of 100,000 to 150,000 clones detected, approximately 75% appear once; the ten largest clones hold 3% to 4.5%. Sequencing was carried out using PBMCs. All receptors come from a man aged 25-45 years in good health and CMV-seronegative.

The genes are TRBV6-6 and TRBJ1-2; 8 bases line up with TRBD1. Germline CDR1 and CDR2: MNHNY and SVGAGI (reference sequence). This CDR3 region has 14 residues. V lost 4 bases, J lost 6 bases, and 7 bases stayed unmatched. Here the CDR3 reads CASSSPDRENGYTF. The CDR3 DNA reads TGTGCCAGCAGTTCCCCGGACAGGGAAAATGGCTACACCTTC.

The rearrangement links TRBV18 to TRBJ2-7, with D maybe TRBD2 (7 bases). V was clipped by 4 bases and J by 3 bases, with 19 bases between them. This CDR3 spans 16 amino acids. Germline V gene data show CDR1 as KGHSH and CDR2 as LQKENI. The CDR3 sequence is CASSLSLGGAGYEQYF. The DNA for the CDR3 is TGTGCCAGCTCACTTTCTCTGGGGGGGGCCGGCTACGAGCAGTACTTC. The entire variable domain, with the rest obtained from reference TRBV18 and TRBJ2-7, is as follows: NAGVMQNPRHLVRRRGQEARLRCSPMKGHSHVYWYRQLPEEGLKFMVYLQKENIIDESGMPKERFSAEFPKEGPSILRIQQVVRGDSAAYFCASSLSLGGAGYEQYFGPGTRLTVT.

The rearrangement uses TRBV14 and TRBJ2-7; 7 nucleotides line up with TRBD2. Per germline, CDR1 SGHDN and CDR2 FVKESK. The V segment lost 1 base and the J segment 3 bases; nucleotides outside the gene matches: 12. The CDR3 is 17 residues long. This CDR3 reads CASSQGGEGSWDYEQYF. CDR3 in DNA: TGTGCCAGCAGCCAAGGGGGGGAGGGCAGTTGGGACTACGAGCAGTACTTC.

This clone was detected a few times. CDR3 region: CAWSRAGANVLTF. DNA for the CDR3: TGTGCCTGGAGCAGGGCTGGGGCCAACGTCCTGACTTTC. The genes are TRBV30 and TRBJ2-6, with D maybe TRBD1 (5 bases). The CDR3 spans 13 residues. Per germline, CDR1 GTSNPN and CDR2 SVGIG (reference sequence). The ends were cut back, 3 bases at V and 2 bases at J, with 5 bases in the middle.

The chain uses TRBV2 and TRBJ2-6; D unclear. Germline CDR1 reads SNHLY; CDR2 reads FYNNEI. The CDR3 runs to 14 residues. V lost 2 bases, J lost 3 bases, and 5 bases lay in between. CDR3 amino acids: CASSEYYGANVLTF. In DNA, the CDR3 is TGTGCCAGCAGTGAATATTATGGGGCCAACGTCCTGACTTTC.

The chain uses TRBV7-2 and TRBJ2-3; 10 bases line up with TRBD2. This CDR3 contains 16 residues. The germline gives CDR1 SGHTA, CDR2 FQGNSA. V trimming: 1 base; J trimming: 5 bases; junction bases outside the gene matches: 6. DNA of the CDR3: TGTGCCAGCAGCTTAGTTAGCGGGGGGCCCATAGATACGCAGTATTTT. It translates to CASSLVSGGPIDTQYF.

This clone was detected only a few times. CDR3 in amino acids: CASGSRDLNTEAFF. The CDR3 DNA reads TGTGCCAGCGGAAGCCGGGACTTGAACACTGAAGCTTTCTTT. The V call is TRBV7-2, the J call TRBJ1-1, with D possibly matching TRBD1 (5 bases). Germline-derived CDR1 and CDR2 are SGHTA and FQGNSA. V was clipped by 8 bases and J by 0 bases, with 13 bases between them. The CDR3 sequence is 14 residues long.

The chain joins TRBV5-6 to TRBJ2-3; 10 bases agree with TRBD2. In germline, CDR1 is SGHDT, CDR2 YYEEEE. Trimming cost V 4 bases and J 6 bases; bases outside gene matches: 14. The CDR3 is 17 amino acids. CDR3 loop: CASSPLGGLAGADTQYF. The CDR3 DNA follows: TGTGCCAGCAGCCCCCTCGGCGGGCTAGCGGGGGCCGATACGCAGTATTTT.

V and J are TRBV11-3 and TRBJ2-3; 8 positions agree with TRBD1. CDR3 size: 17 residues. Looked up from germline, CDR1 is SGHNT and CDR2 is YENEEA. V shed 5 bases, J shed 0 bases, and the junction held 10 bases outside the gene matches. The CDR3, as DNA: TGTGCCAGCAGCCTATCCAGGGGGCCCGAAAGCACAGATACGCAGTATTTT. Its translation is CASSLSRGPESTDTQYF.